The present T cell receptor (beta chain) was sequenced within a study of a mutant IDH1 vaccine in newly diagnosed glioma (dated by TCRdb to the early 2020s). Notes on the research overall: In the chemotherapy-containing groups, vaccination started alongside temozolomide cycles, whereas in patients who had radiotherapy alone it started 4-6 weeks after radiotherapy. Before enrollment, most patients had been given radiochemotherapy with temozolomide as standard therapy, while the rest had received either radiotherapy alone or temozolomide alone. Visit V12 was the week-35 safety follow-up and visit V13 was the week-47 end of study. Six visits were used for peripheral blood collection: V03 (baseline), V05, V07, V10, V12 and V13. Of the roughly 32 patients who were treated, around 62% were male and approximately 38% were female, and the mean age was about 37 years. For exploratory analyses, some 24 treated patients had longitudinal TCRB deep sequencing done wherever samples were available. Study-wide conclusions, independent of this receptor: Availability determined which PBMC samples were chosen for TCRB deep sequencing. Across multiple MHC alleles, vaccine-induced immune responses were seen in more than 90% of patients. Changes in the top peripheral T cell clonotypes picked up by TCRB sequencing did not appear to be linked to pseudoprogression. The authors stated that sample limitations prevented analyses of patient blood samples from being reproduced.

The CDR3 covers 16 residues, taking in both the cysteine and the phenylalanine. The read is trimmed to its CDR3 DNA, 48 bases read in frame from base 1. CDR1 and CDR2 were assigned from the germline V gene as SGHRS and YFSETQ. Trimming costs V 5 bases and J 2 bases, and their ends lie 19 bases apart. The protocol used for the library was the immunoSEQ multiplex PCR assay. Following the manufacturer's protocol, the hsTCRB Kit was used to amplify rearranged TCR beta chain sequences. TCRB libraries were sequenced on an Illumina MiSeq. The original pipeline was this. The kit vendor's proprietary platform handled demultiplexing, trimming and gene mapping. The immuneACCESS repertoire file appears here via TCRdb, limited to in-frame rearrangements. These files lack a portion of the clones; in checked studies, under half of the deficit traces to unresolved V genes, and the cause of the others is not known. Clone size and the V and J calls come from that table; the DNA yielded D and trimming. For this sample the table gives about 72,000 clones, of which approximately 84% were detected only once. Of the sample, less than 15% falls within the top ten clones.

The time point label, read with the paper, signifies: week 35, safety follow-up. Every vaccine dose consisted of 300 ug of a 20-mer mutant IDH1 peptide in Montanide, administered subcutaneously together with topical imiquimod. Across visits V03 through V10, patients got a total of eight vaccinations, given in weeks 1, 3, 5, 7, 11, 15, 19 and 23. Newly diagnosed WHO grade 3 or 4 IDH1-mutant astrocytomas showing loss of nuclear ATRX were present in the donors. The samples were drawn from NOA16, a multicentre, single-arm, open-label phase I trial in Germany that tested a mutant IDH1 peptide vaccine in humans for the first time. Genomic DNA for TCRB sequencing was extracted from EDTA blood using the DNeasy Blood and Tissue Kit. With regard to this clone: Its antigen is not yet known. No much larger clonotype is one base removed from it; base qualities were not supplied.

The specimen was PBMCs, collected from a glioma patient whose treatment included an IDH1 peptide vaccine. The chain is made from TRBV5-1 and TRBJ2-5; TRBD1 is possibly the D segment (5 matching bases). The receptor comes from a man younger than 30 with glioma. The CDR3 region reads CASRPQGLGLQETQYF. The bases are TGCGCCAGCAGACCGCAGGGATTGGGGTTGCAAGAGACCCAGTACTTC.